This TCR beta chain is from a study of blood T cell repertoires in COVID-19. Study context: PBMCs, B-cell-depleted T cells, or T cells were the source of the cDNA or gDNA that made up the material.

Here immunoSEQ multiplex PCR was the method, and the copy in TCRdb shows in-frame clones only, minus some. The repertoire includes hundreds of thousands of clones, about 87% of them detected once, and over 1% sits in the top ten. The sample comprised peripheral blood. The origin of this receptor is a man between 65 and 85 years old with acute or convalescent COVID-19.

CDR3 nucleotide sequence: TGCGCCAGCAGCTGGGGGACAGAGACAACTAATGAAAAACTGTTTTTT. Translated: CASSWGTETTNEKLFF. The chain uses TRBV5-1 and TRBJ1-4, with TRBD1 matching over 7 bases. Germline V gene data show CDR1 as SGHRS and CDR2 as YFSETQ. The CDR3 sequence is 16 residues long. The V gene end was trimmed by 3 bases and the J gene end by 0 bases; junction bases not matched to a gene: 5.